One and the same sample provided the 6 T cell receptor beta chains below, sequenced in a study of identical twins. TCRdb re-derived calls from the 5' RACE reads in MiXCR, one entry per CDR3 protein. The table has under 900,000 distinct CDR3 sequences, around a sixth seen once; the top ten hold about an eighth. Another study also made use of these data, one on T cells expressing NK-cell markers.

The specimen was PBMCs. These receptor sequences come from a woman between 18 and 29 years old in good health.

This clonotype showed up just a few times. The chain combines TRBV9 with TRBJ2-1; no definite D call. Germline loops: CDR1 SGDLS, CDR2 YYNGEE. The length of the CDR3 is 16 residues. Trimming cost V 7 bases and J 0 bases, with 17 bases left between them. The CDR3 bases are TGTGCCAGCGGACCCGAAAATCAGAGCTCCTACAATGAGCAGTTCTTC. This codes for CASGPENQSSYNEQFF.

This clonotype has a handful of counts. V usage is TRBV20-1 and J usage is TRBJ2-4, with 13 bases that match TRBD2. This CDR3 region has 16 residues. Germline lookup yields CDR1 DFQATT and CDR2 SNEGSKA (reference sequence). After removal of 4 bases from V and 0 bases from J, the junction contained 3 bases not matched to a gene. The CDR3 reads CSAILAGGLAKNIQYF. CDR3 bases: TGCAGTGCTATACTAGCGGGGGGGTTAGCCAAAAACATTCAGTACTTC.

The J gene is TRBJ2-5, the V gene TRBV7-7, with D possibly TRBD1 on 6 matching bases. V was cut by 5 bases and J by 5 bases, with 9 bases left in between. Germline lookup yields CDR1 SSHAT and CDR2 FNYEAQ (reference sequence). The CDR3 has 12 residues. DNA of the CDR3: TGTGCCAGCAGCATCCAGGGGGAGACCCAGTACTTC. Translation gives CASSIQGETQYF.

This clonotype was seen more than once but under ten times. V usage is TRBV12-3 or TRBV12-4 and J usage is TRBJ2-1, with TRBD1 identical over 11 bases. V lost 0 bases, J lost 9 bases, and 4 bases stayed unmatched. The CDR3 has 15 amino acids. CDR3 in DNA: TGTGCCAGCAGTTTAGCGGGGACAGGGGGGGGTGAGCAGTTCTTC. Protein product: CASSLAGTGGGEQFF.

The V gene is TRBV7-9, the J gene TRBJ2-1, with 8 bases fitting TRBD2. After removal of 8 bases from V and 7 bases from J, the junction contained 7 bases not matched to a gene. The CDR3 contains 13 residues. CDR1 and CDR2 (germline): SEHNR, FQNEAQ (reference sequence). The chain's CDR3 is CASHRGGRNEQFF. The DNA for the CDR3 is TGTGCCAGCCACCGGGGGGGCCGGAATGAGCAGTTCTTC.

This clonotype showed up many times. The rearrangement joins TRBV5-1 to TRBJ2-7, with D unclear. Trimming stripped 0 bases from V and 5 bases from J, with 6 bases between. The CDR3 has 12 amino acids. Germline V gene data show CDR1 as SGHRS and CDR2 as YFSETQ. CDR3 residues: CASSLGRDEQYF. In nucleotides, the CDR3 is TGCGCCAGCAGCTTGGGACGGGACGAGCAGTACTTC.